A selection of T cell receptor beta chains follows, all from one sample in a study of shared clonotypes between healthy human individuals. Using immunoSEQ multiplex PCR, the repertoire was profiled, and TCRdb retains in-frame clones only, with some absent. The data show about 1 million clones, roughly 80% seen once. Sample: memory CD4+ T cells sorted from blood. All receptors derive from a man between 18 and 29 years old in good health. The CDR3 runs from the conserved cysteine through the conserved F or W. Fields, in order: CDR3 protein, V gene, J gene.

CDR3aa: CAWSASEMEKLFF
v_gene: TRBV30
j_gene: TRBJ1-4

CDR3aa: CASSPLGAGPYEQYF
v_gene: TRBV5-1
j_gene: TRBJ2-7

CDR3aa: CASSWGDREGYSYTF
v_gene: TRBV5-6
j_gene: TRBJ1-2

CDR3aa: CASSLSAGGRETQYF
v_gene: TRBV27
j_gene: TRBJ2-5

CDR3aa: CASSLRTLNTEAFF
v_gene: TRBV7-9
j_gene: TRBJ1-1

CDR3aa: CASSLDRGGVNYGYTF
v_gene: TRBV11-2
j_gene: TRBJ1-2

CDR3aa: CASSRTGGWYEQYF
v_gene: TRBV6-5
j_gene: TRBJ2-7

CDR3aa: CASSSRGQGVNQPQHF
v_gene: TRBV5-6
j_gene: TRBJ1-5

CDR3aa: CARRAGPQNSPLHF
v_gene: TRBV2
j_gene: TRBJ1-6

CDR3aa: CASSLVGIQETQYF
v_gene: TRBV28
j_gene: TRBJ2-5

CDR3aa: CASSPGGQGSGTEAFF
v_gene: TRBV18
j_gene: TRBJ1-1

CDR3aa: CASSLTGVGPLHF
v_gene: TRBV5-8
j_gene: TRBJ1-6

CDR3aa: CASSLKGYEQYF
v_gene: TRBV11-2
j_gene: TRBJ2-7

CDR3aa: CASSLGPTSGNTIYF
v_gene: TRBV5-6
j_gene: TRBJ1-3

CDR3aa: CASSGGENQPQHF
v_gene: TRBV2
j_gene: TRBJ1-5

CDR3aa: CASSPQTGGYNEQFF
v_gene: TRBV18
j_gene: TRBJ2-1

CDR3aa: CASSLGGGDQETQYF
v_gene: TRBV7-9
j_gene: TRBJ2-5

CDR3aa: CASSLRRGEMGQFF
v_gene: TRBV27
j_gene: TRBJ2-1

CDR3aa: CASAEENRPVIYEQYF
v_gene: TRBV25-1
j_gene: TRBJ2-7

CDR3aa: CASSSPNSYEQYF
v_gene: TRBV19
j_gene: TRBJ2-7

CDR3aa: CASSSPVDRGSEQYF
v_gene: TRBV11-2
j_gene: TRBJ2-7

CDR3aa: CASSNGRPGSSYNSPLHF
v_gene: TRBV5-4
j_gene: TRBJ1-6

CDR3aa: CASSSEGNYGYTF
v_gene: TRBV5-1
j_gene: TRBJ1-2

CDR3aa: CASSLVGGSTVGELFF
v_gene: TRBV5-1
j_gene: TRBJ2-2

CDR3aa: CASSHIRSLSGNTIYF
v_gene: TRBV14
j_gene: TRBJ1-3

CDR3aa: CASSSPGVGYTF
v_gene: TRBV19
j_gene: TRBJ1-2

CDR3aa: CASSAQGLAGPTDTQYF
v_gene: TRBV9
j_gene: TRBJ2-3

CDR3aa: CASSAGSGTQYF
v_gene: TRBV6-1
j_gene: TRBJ2-3

CDR3aa: CASSSGNTPLGEKLFF
v_gene: TRBV7-9
j_gene: TRBJ1-4

CDR3aa: CASRYGQTNNSPLHF
v_gene: TRBV6-5
j_gene: TRBJ1-6

CDR3aa: CASKRMEGTGINYGYTF
v_gene: TRBV27
j_gene: TRBJ1-2

CDR3aa: CASSHPGLEGARNGYTF
v_gene: TRBV5-1
j_gene: TRBJ1-2

CDR3aa: CASSLGGTQGTQYF
v_gene: TRBV7-2
j_gene: TRBJ2-5

CDR3aa: CASSRDSQETQYF
v_gene: TRBV7-7
j_gene: TRBJ2-5

CDR3aa: CASSSYTNAETQYF
v_gene: TRBV11-2
j_gene: TRBJ2-5

CDR3aa: CASSLASLGTQETQYF
v_gene: TRBV7-6
j_gene: TRBJ2-5

CDR3aa: CASSLGPVGSPLHF
v_gene: TRBV5-6
j_gene: TRBJ1-6

CDR3aa: CASSLYLLAGGHNEQFF
v_gene: TRBV5-1
j_gene: TRBJ2-1

CDR3aa: CASSLVGLNTEAFF
v_gene: TRBV5-1
j_gene: TRBJ1-1

CDR3aa: CASSLDQATTYEQYF
v_gene: TRBV5-1
j_gene: TRBJ2-7

CDR3aa: CASYNPVNTEAFF
v_gene: TRBV28
j_gene: TRBJ1-1

CDR3aa: CASRGGVEVSPLHF
v_gene: TRBV28
j_gene: TRBJ1-6

CDR3aa: CASSLVPGDFGSPLHF
v_gene: TRBV5-1
j_gene: TRBJ1-6

CDR3aa: CASSHGTSGRSSKNIQYF
v_gene: TRBV4-3
j_gene: TRBJ2-4

CDR3aa: CASSAVDRLKGWPYNSPLHF
v_gene: TRBV6-1
j_gene: TRBJ1-6

CDR3aa: CASSKKESDTEAFF
v_gene: TRBV5-1
j_gene: TRBJ1-1

CDR3aa: CAIMGQGVWNEQYF
v_gene: TRBV10-3
j_gene: TRBJ2-7

CDR3aa: CASSLGGQELNYGYTF
v_gene: TRBV27
j_gene: TRBJ1-2

CDR3aa: CASRLVLDSNQPQHF
v_gene: TRBV5-5
j_gene: TRBJ1-5

CDR3aa: CASSFSGGTDTQYF
v_gene: TRBV2
j_gene: TRBJ2-3

CDR3aa: CASSLFLALQETQYF
v_gene: TRBV5-1
j_gene: TRBJ2-5

CDR3aa: CASSVGGLKEAFF
v_gene: TRBV6-1
j_gene: TRBJ1-1